Listed here are 15 T cell receptor beta chains from one sample, sequenced in a study of T cells in Graves' hyperthyroidism and ophthalmopathy. RNA transcripts provided the source from which TCR beta CDR3 regions were amplified. HTBI primers were the set used in a first-round RT-PCR of the TCR CDR3. From the multiplex PCR reads, TCRdb called clonotypes with MiXCR, one entry per CDR3 protein. The sample holds hundreds of thousands of distinct CDR3 sequences, around 14% seen once. Input material: blood. These receptor sequences come from a woman younger than 45 with Graves' hyperthyroidism.

V usage is TRBV9 and J usage is TRBJ1-6; D unclear. The CDR3 is 16 amino acids. V shed 0 bases and J shed 5 bases, with 12 bases lying between them. The V gene's germline CDR1 is SGDLS and CDR2 YYNGEE. DNA for the CDR3: TGTGCCAGCAGCGTAGGGTCAAATTCCGATAATTCACCCCTCCACTTT. Translated, it gives CASSVGSNSDNSPLHF.

This clonotype was found many times. The chain is built from TRBV27 and TRBJ1-6, with a weak D call TRBD1 (5 bases). V shed 1 base and J shed 1 base, with 11 bases lying between them. CDR1 is MNHEY, CDR2 SMNVEV, per germline (reference sequence). The length of the CDR3 is 17 residues. The CDR3 DNA is TGTGCCAGCAGTTTATGGGCAGGGTGGTCCTATAATTCACCCCTCCACTTT. Translation gives CASSLWAGWSYNSPLHF.

A few counts support this clonotype. The chain is built from TRBV4-3 and TRBJ1-3; tentatively, D is TRBD1 (5 bases). With 0 bases removed from V and 6 bases from J, the gap between germline ends came to 12 bases. CDR1 and CDR2 from the germline V gene are LGHNA and YSLEER. The CDR3 loop spans 15 amino acids. The CDR3 coding sequence is TGCGCCAGCAGCCAAGATCTACAGGCGGCAAACACCATATATTTT. Its translation is CASSQDLQAANTIYF.

In this sample, this clonotype turned up a few times. V gene TRBV3-1 combines with J gene TRBJ1-1; D not certain. V lost 7 bases, J lost 4 bases, and 10 bases lay in between. This CDR3 is 12 amino acids long. Germline V lookup: CDR1 LGHDT, CDR2 YNNKEL (reference sequence). CDR3 loop: CASTSRFTEAFF. CDR3 nucleotide sequence: TGTGCCAGCACTTCCCGTTTCACTGAAGCTTTCTTT.

This clonotype was counted many times. V is TRBV3-1 and J is TRBJ1-3; D unresolved. Germline V gives CDR1 LGHDT, CDR2 YNNKEL (reference sequence). V lost 5 bases, J lost 0 bases, and 11 bases lay in between. This CDR3 is built from 15 residues. The CDR3 reads CASSNRAPSGNTIYF. In nucleotides, the CDR3 is TGTGCCAGCAGCAACCGGGCACCCTCTGGAAACACCATATATTTT. The variable domain in full, completed from reference TRBV3-1 and TRBJ1-3, reads DTAVSQTPKYLVTQMGNDKSIKCEQNLGHDTMYWYKQDSKKFLKIMFSYNNKELIINETVPNRFSPKSPDKAHLNLHINSLELGDSAVYFCASSNRAPSGNTIYFGEGSWLTVV.

Only a few counts were recorded for this clonotype. This sequence joins TRBV3-1 and TRBJ2-2; TRBD2 aligns across 13 bases. The junction had 10 bases not matched to a gene; V was cut back by 3 bases and J by 6 bases. This CDR3 spans 18 amino acids. The germline V gene has CDR1 LGHDT and CDR2 YNNKEL (reference sequence). CDR3 in amino acids: CASSHGGLAGPRAGELFF. The CDR3 DNA follows: TGTGCCAGCAGCCACGGGGGACTAGCGGGGCCCCGAGCCGGGGAGCTGTTTTTT.

This clonotype turned up a few times. This sequence joins TRBV28 and TRBJ2-6; D call uncertain. V lost 6 bases, J lost 1 base, and 19 bases lay in between. Per the germline V gene, CDR1 is MDHEN and CDR2 is SYDVKM. This CDR3 region has 18 residues. The CDR3 DNA reads as TGTGCCAGCAGAGTCGGAAACGGGTACATTTCTGGGGCCAACGTCCTGACTTTC. This gives the protein CASRVGNGYISGANVLTF.

This clonotype was counted many times. V usage is TRBV7-3 and J usage is TRBJ2-6, with 9 bases lining up with TRBD2. The CDR3 runs 15 residues. V lost 6 bases to trimming and J lost 2 bases; unmatched junction nucleotides: 2. Germline V gene data show CDR1 as SGHTA and CDR2 as FQGTGA. The CDR3 region has the DNA TGTGCCAGCAGGCGGGGGGGAACTGGGGCCAACGTCCTGACTTTC. It encodes CASRRGGTGANVLTF. Full variable domain (rest looked up from reference TRBV7-3 and TRBJ2-6): GAGVSQTPSNKVTEKGKYVELRCDPISGHTALYWYRQSLGQGPEFLIYFQGTGAADDSGLPNDRFFAVRPEGSVSTLKIQRTERGDSAVYLCASRRGGTGANVLTFGAGSRLTVL.

In its sample, this clonotype was seen a few times. This sequence joins TRBV24-1 and TRBJ2-5, with D possibly TRBD2 on 6 matching bases. Trimming took off 3 bases at V and 2 bases at J, with 12 bases between the two ends. Germline V gene data show CDR1 as KGHDR and CDR2 as SFDVKD. This CDR3 region has 15 residues. The CDR3 spells CATSDTPGLQETQYF. DNA for the CDR3: TGTGCCACCAGTGATACTCCGGGACTTCAAGAGACCCAGTACTTC.

This clonotype was counted ten times or more. This chain joins TRBV28 and TRBJ1-5; weak D call: TRBD1 (6 bases). Germline V CDR1 and CDR2: MDHEN, SYDVKM. The CDR3 sequence is 15 residues long. V was trimmed by 4 bases and J by 2 bases, leaving 12 bases between them. CDR3: CASSSGARRNQPQHF. CDR3 nucleotides: TGTGCCAGCAGTTCGGGGGCGAGGCGCAATCAGCCCCAGCATTTT.

The chain joins TRBV7-8 to TRBJ2-1; no definite D call. The CDR3 length is 13 residues. Germline V gene lookup returns CDR1 SGHVS and CDR2 FQNEAQ. Trimming removed 1 base at V and 7 bases at J, with 8 bases between. The CDR3 DNA reads TGTGCCAGCAGCTTAGACGAAACTAATGAGCAGTTCTTC. Translating it yields CASSLDETNEQFF. Full variable domain (missing parts from reference TRBV7-8 and TRBJ2-1): GAGVSQSPRYKVAKRGQDVALRCDPISGHVSLFWYQQALGQGPEFLTYFQNEAQLDKSGLPSDRFFAERPEGSVSTLKIQRTQQEDSAVYLCASSLDETNEQFFGPGTRLTVL.

This clonotype has ten or more counts. The V call is TRBV2, the J call TRBJ2-7; D unresolved. V shed 5 bases and J shed 6 bases, with 8 bases lying between them. Germline V gene lookup returns CDR1 SNHLY and CDR2 FYNNEI. The CDR3 length is 11 residues. The CDR3 nucleotides are TGTGCCAGCAGTCCAACGGGCGAGCAGTACTTC. Translation gives CASSPTGEQYF.

This clonotype was detected only a few times. The gene calls are TRBV13 and TRBJ2-7; TRBD2 matches at 9 bases. The CDR3 length is 17 residues. V lost 3 bases, J lost 5 bases, and 14 bases stayed unmatched. From germline, CDR1 is PRHDT and CDR2 FYEKMQ (reference sequence). The CDR3 DNA reads TGTGCCAGCAGCTTGAGAGCGGGAGGTCCAAGAGATGACGAGCAGTACTTC. Residues: CASSLRAGGPRDDEQYF.

This clonotype showed up just a few times. CDR3 protein: CAWRILAATNTGELFF. The CDR3 DNA is TGTGCCTGGAGGATACTAGCGGCCACGAACACCGGGGAGCTGTTTTTT. V is TRBV30 and J is TRBJ2-2; 8 nucleotides align to TRBD2. J was trimmed by 0 bases and V by 3 bases; bases with no gene match: 6. The CDR3 has 16 amino acids. The germline gives CDR1 GTSNPN, CDR2 SVGIG (reference sequence).

The sample holds a few counts of this clonotype. This chain connects TRBV29-1 to TRBJ2-3; the D call may be TRBD1 or TRBD2 (5 bases each). The length of the CDR3 is 13 residues. Deletions cut 7 bases from V and 2 bases from J, with 13 bases between. Germline V gene lookup returns CDR1 SQVTM and CDR2 ANQGSEA. The CDR3 reads CSAGTRLTDTQYF. The CDR3 bases are TGCAGCGCGGGGACCCGGCTCACAGATACGCAGTATTTT.